The 18 T cell receptor beta chains below all came from one sample that was sequenced in a study of regulatory T cells in long-lasting Graves disease. The sample's time point: newly diagnosed GD, antithyroid drugs for less than 3 months. PBMCs provided the RNA from which the TCR library was made. For TCR beta, libraries came from iRepertoire HTBI primers and Arm-PCR of CDR3 regions. MiXCR was run by TCRdb on the multiplex PCR reads, yielding one entry per CDR3 protein. The repertoire holds 540,000 or so distinct CDR3 sequences, with 13% as singletons. This same sample was also taken into another study, of T cells in Graves' hyperthyroidism and ophthalmopathy.

The sequencing here drew on peripheral blood mononuclear cells (PBMCs), taken at new diagnosis, from a patient treated with antithyroid drugs. The receptors shown here come from a young man with Graves disease.

A remark on this clonotype: A much larger clone lies one base from this, so it may be a read error. The chain employs TRBV27 and TRBJ1-5; no firm D call. V was clipped by 2 bases and J by 7 bases, with 9 bases between them. The CDR3 length is 13 residues. Germline V lookup: CDR1 MNHEY, CDR2 SMNVEV (reference sequence). For the CDR3, the DNA is TGTGCCAGCAGTTTAAACTGGGCCCAGCCCCAGCATTTT. As protein: CASSLNWAQPQHF.

The rearrangement joins TRBV5-1 to TRBJ2-6; TRBD2 might be the D (7 bases). V lost 4 bases and J lost 0, with 11 bases in between. Germline CDR1 and CDR2: SGHRS and YFSETQ. The CDR3 loop spans 16 amino acids. Written as DNA, the CDR3 is TGCGCCAGCAGCCTGGGGGGGGCCTCTGGGGCCAACGTCCTGACTTTC. Encoded protein: CASSLGGASGANVLTF.

The V and J genes are TRBV12-3 or TRBV12-4 and TRBJ1-5; D not certain. This CDR3 contains 15 residues. Trimming pared 1 base from V and 2 bases from J, leaving 9 bases between. The CDR3 DNA is TGTGCCAGCAGTTTAGTAAGGGAAGGCAATCAGCCCCAGCATTTT. Amino acid sequence: CASSLVREGNQPQHF.

This clonotype has more than one count but fewer than ten. The chain is built from TRBV29-1 and TRBJ1-1; 8 bases are shared with TRBD1. This CDR3 is 13 amino acids long. Trimming removed 8 bases from V and 5 bases from J; junction bases left unmatched: 10. Germline assignment: CDR1 SQVTM and CDR2 ANQGSEA. CDR3 sequence (DNA): TGCAGCTTTCGACAGGGGTCTTCAACTGAAGCTTTCTTT. This codes for CSFRQGSSTEAFF.

This clonotype was observed at least ten times. The J gene is TRBJ1-4, the V gene TRBV2; D not certain. Looked up from germline, CDR1 is SNHLY and CDR2 is FYNNEI. The germline V and J ends were trimmed by 10 bases and 4 bases, with 16 bases remaining between them. This CDR3 contains 14 residues. The CDR3 spells CATQKVGLNEKLFF. DNA of the CDR3: TGTGCCACCCAGAAAGTAGGTCTTAATGAAAAACTGTTTTTT.

In its sample, this clonotype was seen many times. The rearrangement joins TRBV2 to TRBJ2-3; TRBD1 aligns across 8 bases. Germline CDR1 and CDR2: SNHLY and FYNNEI. This CDR3 is built from 14 residues. J was trimmed by 6 bases and V by 3 bases; bases with no gene match: 5. The CDR3 DNA is TGTGCCAGCAGTGATGGGACAGGCAGCGATACGCAGTATTTT. The encoded protein is CASSDGTGSDTQYF.

This clonotype came up many times. The chain couples TRBV7-9 to TRBJ1-4; tentatively, D is TRBD1 (5 bases). Looked up from germline, CDR1 is SEHNR and CDR2 is FQNEAQ (reference sequence). V was trimmed by 6 bases and J by 5 bases, leaving 13 bases between them. CDR3 length: 14 residues. CDR3: CASSTGTQNEKLFF. CDR3 sequence (DNA): TGTGCCAGCAGTACCGGGACTCAGAATGAAAAACTGTTTTTT.

The V call is TRBV6-2 or TRBV6-3, the J call TRBJ2-4; a weak D match, TRBD2 (5 bases). The CDR3 consists of 13 residues. The germline gives CDR1 MNHEY, CDR2 SVGEGT. Trimming pared 6 bases from V and 13 bases from J, leaving 19 bases between. In DNA, the CDR3 is TGTGCCAGCAGCCAAGGAAACGGGATGGTCCAGTACTTC. Translation: CASSQGNGMVQYF.

This clonotype came up many times. The V gene is TRBV6-1, the J gene TRBJ2-2, with 11 bases matching TRBD2. There are 16 residues in the CDR3. Germline V gives CDR1 MNHNS, CDR2 SASEGT. The J segment lost 5 bases and the V segment lost 7 bases, leaving 9 bases of the junction unmatched. The CDR3 nucleotides are TGTGCCAGCAAACTAGCGGGAGCGGGCAAGACCGGGGAGCTGTTTTTT. Protein product: CASKLAGAGKTGELFF.

The V gene is TRBV6-5, the J gene TRBJ2-3, with a weak D call TRBD2 (5 bases). Germline assignment: CDR1 MNHEY and CDR2 SVGAGI. Between the trimmed V and J ends, which lost 2 bases and 4 bases, there was a span of 10 bases. The CDR3 is made up of 14 amino acids. CDR3 protein: CASSYASIADTQYF. CDR3 bases: TGTGCCAGCAGTTACGCTAGCATTGCAGATACGCAGTATTTT.

There are many counts of this clonotype. The genes are TRBV12-3 or TRBV12-4 and TRBJ2-5; D not resolved. This CDR3 has 13 amino acids. The V end was cut by 5 bases, the J end by 2 bases, with 9 bases between. This CDR3 reads CASSPDIQETQYF. The CDR3, as DNA: TGTGCCAGCAGTCCCGACATACAAGAGACCCAGTACTTC.

This clonotype has at least ten counts. The V and J genes are TRBV27 and TRBJ1-5; D call uncertain. The V and J ends lost 5 bases and 4 bases respectively, with 15 bases between them. This CDR3 has 15 residues. CDR1 MNHEY and CDR2 SMNVEV come from the germline V gene (reference sequence). Here the CDR3 reads CASSREGTQNQPQHF. Here the CDR3 DNA reads TGTGCCAGCAGTCGCGAGGGAACCCAAAATCAGCCCCAGCATTTT.

As for this clonotype: A much larger clone lies one base from this, so it may be a read error. Because it lacks the conserved phenylalanine or tryptophan at the end, this CDR3 is likely a read error. This chain uses TRBV27 with TRBJ1-1; D not resolved. There are 14 residues in the CDR3. Germline values: CDR1 MNHEY, CDR2 SMNVEV (reference sequence). V lost 4 bases to trimming and J lost 1 base, with 10 bases between them. CDR3 in amino acids: CASSSSPRNTEAFL. The CDR3 DNA follows: TGTGCCAGCAGTTCCTCCCCTCGGAACACTGAAGCTTTCCTT.

This clonotype was counted at least ten times. The V and J genes are TRBV7-8 and TRBJ2-1, with TRBD2 matching over 13 bases. This CDR3 has 17 residues. Germline-derived CDR1 and CDR2 are SGHVS and FQNEAQ. The J segment lost 3 bases and the V segment lost 4 bases, leaving 6 bases of the junction unmatched. The CDR3 nucleotides read TGTGCCAGCAGCTCCGGACTAGCGGGAGCCCTCTACAATGAGCAGTTCTTC. This translates into CASSSGLAGALYNEQFF.

This clonotype was seen more than once but under ten times. A much larger clone differs from this one at a single base, so this may be a read error. The chain links TRBV28 to TRBJ1-1; 8 nucleotides agree with TRBD1. CDR3 length equals 16 residues. Germline lookup yields CDR1 MDHEN and CDR2 SYDVKM. With 5 bases clipped from V and 6 bases from J, the junction kept 14 bases outside the gene matches. The CDR3 protein is CASSAAGGPRVSEAFF. The CDR3 DNA reads TGTGCCAGCAGTGCAGCAGGGGGCCCAAGAGTGTCTGAAGCTTTCTTT.

This clonotype has just a few counts. The CDR3 region is CASSPENYGYTF. CDR3 sequence (DNA): TGCGCCAGCAGCCCCGAAAACTATGGCTACACCTTC. This chain joins TRBV5-1 and TRBJ1-2; D remains unclear. CDR3 length: 12 amino acids. Trimming removed 4 bases from V and 2 bases from J, with 6 bases in between. Germline CDR1 and CDR2: SGHRS and YFSETQ. Complete variable domain (other parts from reference TRBV5-1 and TRBJ1-2): KAGVTQTPRYLIKTRGQQVTLSCSPISGHRSVSWYQQTPGQGLQFLFEYFSETQRNKGNFPGRFSGRQFSNSRSEMNVSTLELGDSALYLCASSPENYGYTFGSGTRLTVV.

The V gene is TRBV5-5, the J gene TRBJ2-1, with D possibly TRBD2 on 5 matching bases. The CDR3 spans 12 residues. The germline gives CDR1 SGHKS, CDR2 YYEKEE (reference sequence). Trimming removed 4 bases from V and 8 bases from J, with 10 bases in between. The CDR3 DNA reads as TGTGCCAGCAGCCGGGGAAGGGATGAGCAGTTCTTC. This codes for CASSRGRDEQFF.

This clonotype was found many times. The CDR3 sequence: CASSQVAAGGNEQFF. Here the CDR3 DNA reads TGTGCCAGCAGCCAAGTGGCAGCCGGGGGGAATGAGCAGTTCTTC. The rearrangement joins TRBV3-1 to TRBJ2-1; 7 positions agree with TRBD2. The CDR3 contains 15 residues. The germline gives CDR1 LGHDT, CDR2 YNNKEL (reference sequence). V lost 1 base, J lost 7 bases, and 7 bases stayed unmatched.